This passage covers 12 T cell receptor beta chains from one sample sequenced in a study of Graves' ophthalmopathy and Graves' hyperthyroidism. Scientists amplified the TCR beta CDR3 regions from RNA transcripts. Scientists carried out first-round RT-PCR using HTBI primers and then a second-round multiplex PCR. TCRdb used MiXCR to reprocess the multiplex PCR reads, holding one entry per CDR3 protein. Of 650,000 to 900,000 distinct CDR3 sequences listed, 40% are singletons. The sequencing input was peripheral blood. The origin of the receptors is an adult man with Graves' ophthalmopathy.

As regards this clonotype: A much larger clone differs from this one at a single base, so this may be a read error. The missing conserved phenylalanine or tryptophan at the end of this CDR3 makes a read error likely. J is TRBJ2-5 and V is TRBV12-3 or TRBV12-4, with 9 bases matching TRBD2. The CDR3 runs 17 residues. The V and J ends lost 5 bases and 3 bases, in that order; junction bases with no gene match: 13. CDR3 nucleotide sequence: TGTGCCAGCAGTGAAGATCCTAGCGGGACTTACGAAGAGACCCAGTACGTC. It translates to CASSEDPSGTYEETQYV.

The chain recombines TRBV7-2 with TRBJ2-7; 9 bases are a match to TRBD2. V shed 5 bases and J 3 bases; nucleotides not matched to a gene: 5. Per the germline V gene, CDR1 is SGHTA and CDR2 is FQGNSA. The CDR3 consists of 14 residues. CDR3 sequence: CASSSIAGVYEQYF. The CDR3, as DNA: TGTGCCAGCAGCAGCATAGCGGGAGTCTACGAGCAGTACTTC.

This clonotype came up a few times. The V call is TRBV5-1, the J call TRBJ2-7; D is unclear. The CDR3 is made up of 14 amino acids. Germline lookup yields CDR1 SGHRS and CDR2 YFSETQ. V lost 4 bases to trimming and J lost 5 bases, with 16 bases between them. The CDR3 loop reads CASSHIGDIDEQYF. The CDR3 nucleotides read TGCGCCAGCAGCCATATAGGAGATATCGACGAGCAGTACTTC.

CDR3 DNA sequence: TGTGCCAGCAGTGGGGACCGCCCGAGGGGTGGCTACACCTTC. It is translated as CASSGDRPRGGYTF. This chain uses TRBV2 with TRBJ1-2, with a weak D call TRBD1 (5 bases). This CDR3 has 14 residues. V dropped 4 bases and J dropped 7 bases, with 16 bases sitting between them. Germline V gene data show CDR1 as SNHLY and CDR2 as FYNNEI.

This clonotype showed up many times. V and J are TRBV19 and TRBJ1-4, with a tentative D call TRBD1 (6 bases). CDR3 size: 15 residues. V dropped 2 bases and J dropped 5 bases, with 12 bases sitting between them. CDR1 LNHDA and CDR2 SQIVND come from the germline V gene (reference sequence). The CDR3 nucleotides are TGTGCCAGTAGTATATTCGGACAGAAGAATGAAAAACTGTTTTTT. Translation: CASSIFGQKNEKLFF.

This clonotype was seen ten or more times. The J gene is TRBJ1-4, the V gene TRBV7-2; D is unresolved. The germline V gene encodes CDR1 SGHTA and CDR2 FQGNSA. Deletions cut 3 bases from V and 3 bases from J, with 11 bases between. The CDR3 runs 15 residues. The CDR3 sequence is CASSLAAGANEKLFF. In nucleotides, the CDR3 is TGTGCCAGCAGCTTGGCCGCTGGTGCTAATGAAAAACTGTTTTTT. The complete variable domain, with remaining parts taken from reference TRBV7-2 and TRBJ1-4, reads GAGVSQSPSNKVTEKGKDVELRCDPISGHTALYWYRQSLGQGLEFLIYFQGNSAPDKSGLPSDRFSAERTGGSVSTLTIQRTQQEDSAVYLCASSLAAGANEKLFFGSGTQLSVL.

In nucleotides, the CDR3 is TGTGCCAACAGCTTAGTTCGAGACAGGGAGTACACTGAAGCTTTCTTT. It encodes CANSLVRDREYTEAFF. The chain uses TRBV25-1 and TRBJ1-1; 7 bases agree with TRBD1. Trimming took 10 bases from V and 3 from J; bases not matched to a gene: 17. The length of the CDR3 is 16 residues. Germline V lookup: CDR1 MGHDK, CDR2 SYGVNS.

The chain is built from TRBV29-1 and TRBJ2-7; TRBD2 might be the D (7 bases). Looked up from germline, CDR1 is SQVTM and CDR2 is ANQGSEA. CDR3 size: 14 residues. The V end was cut by 2 bases, the J end by 2 bases, with 13 bases between. The DNA for the CDR3 is TGCAGCGTTGAAACGGGGGGCTACACCTACGAGCAGTACTTC. This encodes CSVETGGYTYEQYF.

About this clonotype itself: The junction does not match germline at one end; this may be a read error. The CDR3 DNA reads as TGTGCCAGCAGTTACTCAACAGATCAGAGCAATCAGCCCCAGCATTTT. Translation gives CASSYSTDQSNQPQHF. The rearrangement joins TRBV24-1 to TRBJ1-5; D is ambiguous. Per germline, CDR1 KGHDR and CDR2 SFDVKD. The CDR3 is 16 residues long.

The chain recombines TRBV7-9 with TRBJ2-2, with 8 bases identical to TRBD1. The germline V gene encodes CDR1 SEHNR and CDR2 FQNEAQ (reference sequence). After removal of 6 bases from V and 1 base from J, the junction contained 7 bases not matched to a gene. CDR3 length equals 16 residues. The CDR3 is CASSERTGLNTGELFF. For the CDR3, the DNA is TGTGCCAGCAGTGAAAGGACAGGGCTGAACACCGGGGAGCTGTTTTTT.

The chain combines TRBV29-1 with TRBJ1-4; 9 bases are a match to TRBD1. V was clipped by 4 bases and J by 8 bases; unmatched bases: 5. The CDR3 is made up of 13 amino acids. Germline values: CDR1 SQVTM, CDR2 ANQGSEA. In DNA form, the CDR3 reads TGCAGCGTTGGGACAGGGGCAAGGGAAAAACTGTTTTTT. This encodes CSVGTGAREKLFF.

The sample holds many counts of this clonotype. The V gene is TRBV20-1, the J gene TRBJ1-2, with D possibly matching TRBD1 (5 bases). V lost 0 bases and J 2 bases, leaving 13 bases between the germline ends. Germline V gene data show CDR1 as DFQATT and CDR2 as SNEGSKA (reference sequence). The CDR3 runs to 15 residues. The CDR3 sequence is CSARDLWQGNYGYTF. The CDR3 nucleotides are TGCAGTGCTAGAGATCTTTGGCAGGGCAACTATGGCTACACCTTC.